This is a list of T cell receptor beta chains from one sample in a study of cytomegalovirus exposure and HLA in healthy donors. Repertoires were generated with immunoSEQ multiplex PCR, while TCRdb's copy carries only in-frame clones and drops some. The data contain under 200,000 clones, approximately 86% of them singletons. Material: PBMCs. The receptors were sampled from a woman younger than 30 in good health and CMV-seronegative. The CDR3 runs from the conserved cysteine through the conserved F or W. The D gene is left open where the match is weak. Only part of the rows carry a size: once, few, many, or a class if the clone is expanded.

j_call d_call clone_size v_call cdr3_length cdr3_aa cdr3_nt
TRBJ2-1 NA NA TRBV6-5 15 CASSYSRTTSNEQFF TGTGCCAGCAGTTACTCCAGAACTACTTCCAATGAGCAGTTCTTC
TRBJ2-2 TRBD1 NA TRBV14 15 CASSRRQGYTGELFF TGTGCCAGCAGCCGGAGACAGGGGTACACCGGGGAGCTGTTTTTT
TRBJ2-1 NA NA TRBV5-1 14 CASSPSAGDNEQFF TGCGCCAGCAGCCCATCCGCCGGGGACAATGAGCAGTTCTTC
TRBJ2-3 NA once TRBV28 15 CASSLPTQGTDTQYF TGTGCCAGCAGTTTACCCACACAGGGCACAGATACGCAGTATTTT
TRBJ1-5 NA NA TRBV6-5 13 CASSYGGSQPQHF TGTGCCAGCAGTTATGGGGGGTCTCAGCCCCAGCATTTT
TRBJ2-5 TRBD2 NA TRBV9 17 CASSVKAGGPWEETQYF TGTGCCAGCAGCGTAAAGGCGGGGGGGCCGTGGGAAGAGACCCAGTACTTC
TRBJ1-2 NA NA TRBV20-1 10 CSAKPGGYTF TGCAGTGCTAAGCCGGGGGGCTACACCTTC
TRBJ2-7 TRBD1 NA TRBV2 15 CASLDGTERTYEQYF TGTGCCAGCCTGGACGGGACAGAGAGAACCTACGAGCAGTACTTC
TRBJ2-5 TRBD2 NA TRBV28 14 CASSGSGIQETQYF TGTGCCAGCAGCGGTAGCGGGATCCAAGAGACCCAGTACTTC
TRBJ2-3 NA NA TRBV11-2 17 CASSLTASGLHTDTQYF TGTGCCAGCAGCTTAACGGCGAGCGGGCTGCACACAGATACGCAGTATTTT
TRBJ1-1 NA few TRBV7-6 12 CASSQTGTEAFF TGTGCCAGCAGCCAAACAGGGACTGAAGCTTTCTTT
TRBJ2-5 NA NA TRBV19 13 CASSIVREETQYF TGTGCCAGTAGTATCGTCAGGGAAGAGACCCAGTACTTC
TRBJ2-6 TRBD1 NA TRBV28 16 CASSGTGNSGANVLTF TGTGCCAGCAGTGGGACAGGGAATTCTGGGGCCAACGTCCTGACTTTC
TRBJ1-5 NA NA TRBV28 15 CASSGADQSNQPQHF TGTGCCAGCAGTGGGGCGGACCAGAGCAATCAGCCCCAGCATTTT
TRBJ1-1 NA NA TRBV19 14 CASIRLGGGRQAFF TGTGCCTCTATTCGGCTGGGTGGGGGCCGGCAAGCTTTCTTT
TRBJ2-7 TRBD2 NA TRBV10-2 15 CASSRLAGGPYEQYF TGCGCCAGCAGTAGACTAGCGGGAGGCCCCTACGAGCAGTACTTC
TRBJ2-5 NA NA TRBV27 14 CASSRLRYQETQYF TGTGCCAGCAGTCGCCTGAGGTACCAAGAGACCCAGTACTTC
TRBJ2-7 NA few TRBV6-6 14 CASLTGENPYEQYF TGTGCCAGCCTAACCGGGGAAAATCCCTACGAGCAGTACTTC
TRBJ2-3 NA NA TRBV10-2 12 CASSPTTDTQYF TGCGCCAGCAGTCCTACTACAGATACGCAGTATTTT
TRBJ2-3 NA NA TRBV6-5 16 CASSYDRDFLADTQYF TGTGCCAGCAGTTACGACCGGGACTTCCTGGCAGATACGCAGTATTTT
TRBJ1-3 NA NA TRBV5-1 13 CASKMTEGNTIYF TGCGCCAGCAAGATGACGGAGGGGAACACCATATATTTT
TRBJ1-5 NA NA TRBV6-1 14 CASSGMDSNQPQHF TGTGCCAGCAGCGGGATGGATAGCAATCAGCCCCAGCATTTT
TRBJ1-2 NA NA TRBV28 13 CASSSRLPYGYTF TGTGCCAGCAGTTCCCGTCTCCCCTATGGCTACACCTTC
TRBJ1-2 NA NA TRBV27 16 CASSRGGSGSANGYTF TGTGCCAGCAGCCGCGGGGGGTCAGGTTCCGCTAATGGCTACACCTTC
TRBJ1-1 TRBD1 NA TRBV28 14 CASSGQGAGTEAFF TGTGCCAGCAGTGGACAGGGGGCAGGGACTGAAGCTTTCTTT
TRBJ2-1 NA NA TRBV7-2 14 CASSFGGTYNEQFF TGTGCCAGCAGCTTCGGCGGGACCTACAATGAGCAGTTCTTC
TRBJ2-5 TRBD2 NA TRBV7-6 17 CASSLVLVGAGGETQYF TGTGCCAGCAGCTTAGTTTTAGTGGGCGCGGGGGGAGAGACCCAGTACTTC
TRBJ2-1 NA NA TRBV6-6 15 CASSYSIDYSQEQFF TGTGCCAGCAGTTACTCTATTGACTATTCCCAGGAGCAGTTCTTC
TRBJ1-1 TRBD1 NA TRBV2 15 CASSVPRGYRTEAFF TGTGCCAGCAGTGTGCCCAGGGGGTATCGCACTGAAGCTTTCTTT
TRBJ2-3 NA NA TRBV9 12 CASSLTADTQYF TGTGCCAGCAGCCTAACAGCAGATACGCAGTATTTT
TRBJ1-2 TRBD1 NA TRBV19 15 CASSDPRDSNYGYTF TGTGCCAGTAGTGACCCGCGGGACAGCAACTATGGCTACACCTTC
TRBJ1-2 TRBD1 NA TRBV7-9 15 CASRPGQGTNYGYTF TGTGCCAGCAGACCGGGACAGGGTACTAACTATGGCTACACCTTC
TRBJ2-1 TRBD1 NA TRBV30 14 CAWSVGTVYNEQFF TGTGCCTGGAGTGTCGGGACAGTATACAATGAGCAGTTCTTC
TRBJ1-1 NA NA TRBV28 10 CASRAGRAFF TGTGCCAGCAGGGCGGGTCGAGCTTTCTTT
TRBJ1-4 NA NA TRBV5-1 15 CASSDGTATNEKLFF TGCGCCAGCAGCGACGGGACTGCAACTAATGAAAAACTGTTTTTT
TRBJ1-6 TRBD1 few TRBV5-6 14 CASSLGTGYSPLHF TGTGCCAGCAGCCTAGGGACAGGGTATTCACCCCTCCACTTT
TRBJ1-2 TRBD1 NA TRBV19 15 CASNIGQGSDYGYTF TGTGCCAGTAACATCGGACAGGGGTCTGACTATGGCTACACCTTC
TRBJ1-2 NA NA TRBV28 13 CASSSSLNYGYTF TGTGCCAGCAGTTCCTCCCTTAACTATGGCTACACCTTC
TRBJ2-1 NA NA TRBV30 12 CAWSGISNEQFF TGTGCCTGGAGCGGGATTTCCAATGAGCAGTTCTTC
TRBJ1-2 TRBD1 NA TRBV7-2 13 CASSLGQGNGYTF TGTGCCAGCAGCTTGGGACAGGGGAATGGCTACACCTTC
TRBJ2-7 TRBD1 NA TRBV28 16 CASSSSWGQGSYEQYF TGTGCCAGCAGTTCCTCATGGGGACAGGGGTCCTACGAGCAGTACTTC
TRBJ1-4 TRBD1 NA TRBV28 15 CASSSPQGANEKLFF TGTGCCAGCAGTTCCCCCCAGGGGGCTAATGAAAAACTGTTTTTT
TRBJ1-1 NA NA TRBV7-7 13 CASSRQVDTEAFF TGTGCTAGCAGCCGTCAGGTGGACACTGAAGCTTTCTTT
TRBJ1-2 NA once TRBV7-2 15 CASSLGQTANYGYTF TGTGCCAGCAGCTTAGGACAGACAGCTAACTATGGCTACACCTTC
TRBJ1-4 NA many TRBV23-1 17 CASSGHPRGLGKEKLFF TGCGCCAGCAGTGGACACCCAAGGGGACTGGGGAAGGAAAAACTGTTTTTT
TRBJ2-1 NA NA TRBV9 16 CASSVDGSSPYNEQFF TGTGCCAGCAGCGTAGATGGGTCTAGCCCATACAATGAGCAGTTCTTC
TRBJ1-1 NA NA TRBV28 14 CASSFDGENTEAFF TGTGCCAGCAGTTTTGACGGAGAAAACACTGAAGCTTTCTTT
TRBJ1-4 NA NA TRBV5-1 15 CASSLSTGTNEKLFF TGCGCCAGCAGCTTGTCCACAGGGACTAATGAAAAACTGTTTTTT
TRBJ1-4 NA NA TRBV2 14 CASSSGETNEKLFF TGTGCCAGCAGTTCAGGGGAGACTAATGAAAAACTGTTTTTT
TRBJ1-2 TRBD1 once TRBV6-5 14 CASSYGGQDYGYTF TGTGCCAGCAGTTATGGAGGACAGGACTATGGCTACACCTTC
TRBJ2-3 NA NA TRBV27 14 CASSFVGRTDTQYF TGTGCCAGCAGTTTTGTGGGGCGCACAGATACGCAGTATTTT
TRBJ2-5 TRBD2 NA TRBV7-9 16 CASSPLSGGEEETQYF TGTGCCAGCAGCCCCCTCAGCGGGGGGGAAGAAGAGACCCAGTACTTC
TRBJ1-1 TRBD1 NA TRBV28 13 CASSLVQGPEAFF TGTGCCAGCAGTTTAGTACAGGGGCCTGAAGCTTTCTTT
TRBJ2-1 NA NA TRBV6-5 16 CASSYSWGPNQNEQFF TGTGCCAGCAGTTACTCTTGGGGGCCCAATCAGAATGAGCAGTTCTTC
TRBJ1-1 NA NA TRBV9 15 CASSVASRGNTEAFF TGTGCCAGCAGCGTAGCGAGCAGGGGGAACACTGAAGCTTTCTTT